These 17 T cell receptor beta chains share one sample of origin, sequenced in a study of T cell repertoires in cytomegalovirus infection. TCRdb reanalysed the reads using MiXCR and keeps one entry per CDR3 protein. This sample yields tens of thousands of distinct CDR3 sequences, of which more than 15% are seen a single time; 60% to 65% belongs to the top ten. Their antigens remain unidentified. This material consisted of CD8+ T cells from cultured PBMCs, taken from culture after CMV antigen stimulation. The receptors were gathered from a human donor in good health (CMV status not recorded). Some clones in this sample may be carry-over from other donors' samples.

This clonotype appeared a few times. CDR3 DNA: TGTGCCAGCAGCCAAGACCCGAGCGACGAGCAGTACTTC. This codes for CASSQDPSDEQYF. This sequence joins TRBV14 and TRBJ2-7, with D uncertain. Germline V CDR1 and CDR2: SGHDN, FVKESK. V dropped 0 bases and J dropped 5 bases, with 8 bases sitting between them. The CDR3 has 13 amino acids. Drawing the rest from reference TRBV14 and TRBJ2-7, the complete variable domain is EAGVTQFPSHSVIEKGQTVTLRCDPISGHDNLYWYRRVMGKEIKFLLHFVKESKQDESGMPNNRFLAERTGGTYSTLKVQPAELEDSGVYFCASSQDPSDEQYFGPGTRLTVT.

This clonotype turned up a few times. This rearrangement joins TRBV7-8 to TRBJ2-1; D may be TRBD1 (5 bases). CDR3 length: 14 amino acids. V was shortened by 3 bases and J by 8 bases, with 14 bases between the two germline ends. Germline V CDR1 and CDR2: SGHVS, FQNEAQ. The CDR3 spells CASSFRARPDEQFF. DNA of the CDR3: TGTGCCAGCAGCTTCAGGGCCCGTCCGGATGAGCAGTTCTTC.

This clonotype turned up a few times. The chain links TRBV6-2 or TRBV6-3 to TRBJ1-2; 7 bases map to TRBD1. V was pared by 0 bases and J by 1 base, with 20 bases of the junction left unmatched. The CDR3 sequence is 21 residues long. Per the germline V gene, CDR1 is MNHEY and CDR2 is SVGEGT. The CDR3 DNA reads TGTGCCAGCAGTTACTCGAAGGCCGGGACAGAAGAAAAGGCCAGTAACTATGGCTACACCTTC. The encoded protein is CASSYSKAGTEEKASNYGYTF.

A few counts support this clonotype. The chain uses TRBV9 and TRBJ2-7; tentatively, D is TRBD1 or TRBD2 (6 bases each). Germline values: CDR1 SGDLS, CDR2 YYNGEE. With 4 bases removed from V and 2 bases from J, the gap between germline ends came to 16 bases. This CDR3 spans 15 amino acids. The DNA for the CDR3 is TGTGCCAGCAGCACTGGGGGCGGGATCCCCTACGAGCAGTACTTC. This codes for CASSTGGGIPYEQYF.

V gene TRBV7-2 combines with J gene TRBJ2-3, with TRBD2 matching over 11 bases. Germline CDR1 is SGHTA and CDR2 is FQGNSA. Trimming cost V 5 bases and J 2 bases; bases outside gene matches: 18. This CDR3 has 20 amino acids. CDR3 sequence reads: CASSNPIDLAGGSPTDTQYF. The CDR3 DNA is TGTGCCAGCAGCAACCCTATTGACCTAGCGGGAGGCAGTCCCACAGATACGCAGTATTTT.

This clonotype turned up a few times. The chain couples TRBV7-2 to TRBJ2-1; D gene uncertain. The CDR3 is 15 amino acids. V was trimmed by 5 bases and J by 5 bases, leaving 16 bases between them. Germline-derived CDR1 and CDR2 are SGHTA and FQGNSA. The DNA for the CDR3 is TGTGCCAGCAGCATAGATCCGGGCCGAAACAATGAGCAGTTCTTC. This codes for CASSIDPGRNNEQFF.

The chain carries TRBV5-4 and TRBJ2-7; 14 positions agree with TRBD2. This CDR3 has 16 residues. V shed 3 bases, J shed 5 bases, and the junction held 7 bases outside the gene matches. Germline loops: CDR1 SGHNT, CDR2 YYREEE (reference sequence). The CDR3 spells CASSYGTSGRGNEQYF. Written as DNA, the CDR3 is TGTGCCAGCAGCTATGGGACTAGCGGGAGAGGGAACGAGCAGTACTTC.

The rearrangement joins TRBV7-9 to TRBJ1-3, with 12 positions matching TRBD1. This CDR3 comprises 16 residues. V was clipped by 4 bases and J by 4 bases; unmatched bases: 5. The germline V gene has CDR1 SEHNR and CDR2 FQNEAQ (reference sequence). The CDR3 nucleotides read TGTGCCAGCAGCTCGGGACAGGGGGCGTCAGGAAACACCATATATTTT. Translated: CASSSGQGASGNTIYF.

This clonotype was counted between two and nine times. The genes are TRBV12-3 or TRBV12-4 and TRBJ2-5; D may be TRBD1 (6 bases). Trimming left V 5 bases short and J 0 bases short, with 10 bases between. The CDR3 has 14 amino acids. CDR3 nucleotide sequence: TGTGCCAGCAGTATCAGACAGGACCAAGAGACCCAGTACTTC. Translated: CASSIRQDQETQYF.

This clonotype came up a few times. This chain connects TRBV27 to TRBJ1-2; 10 bases are a match to TRBD1. V dropped 6 bases and J dropped 5; count of bases not matched to a gene: 12. The germline CDR1 and CDR2 sequences are MNHEY and SMNVEV (reference sequence). The length of the CDR3 is 16 residues. The CDR3 DNA follows: TGTGCCAGCAGACCGTCCTGGGACAGGGGAGGGTATGGCTACACCTTC. It codes for CASRPSWDRGGYGYTF.

This clonotype was detected only a few times. This rearrangement joins TRBV12-3 or TRBV12-4 to TRBJ2-7; no clear D. Trimming took 6 bases from V and 3 from J, leaving 6 bases between them. The CDR3 loop spans 11 amino acids. The CDR3, as DNA: TGTGCCAGCAGCCTGATCTACGAGCAGTACTTC. Protein: CASSLIYEQYF.

This clonotype was counted only a few times. At one of its ends the junction is not consistent with the germline gene, which may arise from a read error. This chain uses TRBV7-9 with TRBJ1-6, with no clear D. The germline V gene encodes CDR1 SEHNR and CDR2 FQNEAQ (reference sequence). The CDR3 runs to 15 residues. As DNA, the CDR3 is TGTACCAGCAGCTTACTGACCCTCTATAATTCACCCCTCTACTTT. Protein sequence: CTSSLLTLYNSPLYF.

This clonotype occurred many times. J is TRBJ1-1 and V is TRBV7-3; 7 nucleotides align to TRBD1. J gave up 0 bases and V 5 bases, and 0 bases lay outside the gene matches. Germline V gives CDR1 SGHTA, CDR2 FQGTGA. The CDR3 is made up of 13 amino acids. Here the CDR3 DNA reads TGTGCCAGCAGCCAGGGGGTGAACACTGAAGCTTTCTTT. This translates into CASSQGVNTEAFF.

This rearrangement joins TRBV19 to TRBJ2-2; tentatively, D is TRBD2 (5 bases). With 1 base removed from V and 6 bases from J, the gap between germline ends came to 15 bases. The length of the CDR3 is 16 residues. CDR1 is LNHDA, CDR2 SQIVND, per germline (reference sequence). The CDR3 DNA reads TGTGCCAGTAGTATAGTTGGCGGGCCTCGACCCGGGGAGCTGTTTTTT. The encoded protein is CASSIVGGPRPGELFF. The full variable domain, with the rest looked up from reference TRBV19 and TRBJ2-2, is DGGITQSPKYLFRKEGQNVTLSCEQNLNHDAMYWYRQDPGQGLRLIYYSQIVNDFQKGDIAEGYSVSREKKESFPLTVTSAQKNPTAFYLCASSIVGGPRPGELFFGEGSRLTVL.

This clonotype was seen a few times. The V and J genes are TRBV7-6 and TRBJ1-1; a weak D match, TRBD1 (6 bases). CDR3 length equals 16 residues. V shed 1 base and J shed 5 bases, with 17 bases lying between them. Germline-derived CDR1 and CDR2 are SGHVS and FNYEAQ. The CDR3 bases are TGTGCCAGCAGCTTAGAATGGGCAGGGGCAGGGACTGAAGCTTTCTTT. Protein sequence: CASSLEWAGAGTEAFF.

This clonotype came up a few times. J is TRBJ2-1 and V is TRBV19; D is ambiguous. The CDR3 length is 15 residues. V was pared by 7 bases and J by 6 bases, with 19 bases between. CDR1 is LNHDA, CDR2 SQIVND, per germline (reference sequence). The CDR3 DNA sequence: TGTGCCAGTACCTCCTCCCCAGTCGCAGTCAATGAGCAGTTCTTC. Its protein is CASTSSPVAVNEQFF.

The rearrangement links TRBV7-3 to TRBJ2-5, with 14 bases fitting TRBD2. The CDR3 is 16 amino acids. Germline trimming cut 5 bases from V and 5 bases from J; bases unmatched to any gene: 7. Germline assignment: CDR1 SGHTA and CDR2 FQGTGA. The CDR3 sequence is CASSERLAGGPETQYF. Written as DNA, the CDR3 is TGTGCCAGCAGCGAGAGACTAGCGGGGGGGCCCGAGACCCAGTACTTC.